Below are 5 T cell receptor beta chains sequenced from a single sample in a study of shared clonotypes between healthy human individuals. The repertoire was sequenced with immunoSEQ multiplex PCR; TCRdb's copy has only in-frame clones and lacks some. The data show about 690,000 clones, 90% seen once. Sequencing input: memory CD8+ T cells from PBMCs. Subset described: CD45RO+ cells pooled with CCR7-negative TemRA cells. Source of these receptors: a man between 18 and 35 years old in good health. Some clones in this sample may be carry-over from other donors' samples.

The chain has TRBV7-9 and TRBJ2-7; D gene ambiguous. The V end was cut by 1 base, the J end by 1 base, with 8 bases between. Germline CDR1 is SEHNR and CDR2 is FQNEAQ (reference sequence). The CDR3 totals 14 residues. The CDR3 nucleotides read TGTGCCAGCAGCTTAGTACGGCAGTCCTACGAGCAGTACTTC. Translated, it gives CASSLVRQSYEQYF.

This chain uses TRBV27 with TRBJ2-1; TRBD1 matches at 8 bases. CDR1 and CDR2 (germline): MNHEY, SMNVEV (reference sequence). Trimming removed 2 bases from V and 8 bases from J; junction bases left unmatched: 2. This CDR3 has 13 residues. CDR3 DNA: TGTGCCAGCAGTTTACAGGGGGCGCATGAGCAGTTCTTC. Amino acids: CASSLQGAHEQFF.

J is TRBJ2-3 and V is TRBV5-6; D ambiguous. There are 14 residues in the CDR3. In germline, CDR1 is SGHDT, CDR2 YYEEEE. The V and J ends lost 0 bases and 2 bases respectively, with 7 bases between them. The CDR3 loop is CASSLGANTDTQYF. The CDR3 DNA follows: TGTGCCAGCAGCTTGGGAGCGAACACAGATACGCAGTATTTT.

The chain employs TRBV4-1 and TRBJ1-4, with a possible D match to TRBD1 (5 bases). Trimming cost V 1 base and J 5 bases, with 11 bases left between them. Germline loops: CDR1 MGHRA, CDR2 YSYEKL. The CDR3 sequence is 15 residues long. The CDR3 here is CASSQGAGFNEKLFF. CDR3 nucleotide sequence: TGCGCCAGCAGCCAAGGGGCAGGGTTCAATGAAAAACTGTTTTTT.

V usage is TRBV7-9 and J usage is TRBJ2-2, with D possibly TRBD2 on 6 matching bases. The CDR3 sequence is 15 residues long. Per germline, CDR1 SEHNR and CDR2 FQNEAQ (reference sequence). V gave up 5 bases and J gave up 9 bases, with 19 bases separating them. Written as DNA, the CDR3 is TGTGCCAGCAGCCTCTCGATGGGGGGTAGCCGGGAGCTGTTTTTT. This translates into CASSLSMGGSRELFF.